This entry lists 25 T cell receptor beta chains sequenced from one sample in a study of cytomegalovirus exposure and HLA in healthy donors. Primers for the PCR totalled 60 Vbeta and 13 Jbeta. Libraries were prepared by immunoSEQ multiplex PCR; TCRdb keeps only in-frame clonotypes and omits some of them. Among approximately 130,000 clones listed, about 79% were seen once. The specimen was PBMCs. Receptor source: a female donor in good health and CMV-seropositive.

The chain employs TRBV18 and TRBJ1-1; 10 bases map to TRBD1. CDR3 length: 17 residues. The V gene end was trimmed by 3 bases and the J gene end by 0 bases; junction bases not matched to a gene: 7. The germline V gene encodes CDR1 KGHSH and CDR2 LQKENI. CDR3 in DNA: TGTGCCAGCTCACCGACAGGGGGCGACTTACTGAACACTGAAGCTTTCTTT. It codes for CASSPTGGDLLNTEAFF.

The chain couples TRBV15 to TRBJ2-7; TRBD2 matches 9 bases. The CDR3 consists of 17 residues. Germline V gene lookup returns CDR1 LNHNV and CDR2 YYDKDF (reference sequence). The trim removed 0 bases at V and 0 bases at J, leaving 6 bases unmatched. CDR3 coding DNA: TGTGCCACCAGCAGAGATCAACTAGCGGGCACCTCCTACGAGCAGTACTTC. It yields the protein CATSRDQLAGTSYEQYF.

The CDR3 loop is CASGLVNGLAGKSGEQYF. CDR3 bases: TGTGCTAGTGGTTTGGTAAATGGACTAGCGGGAAAGTCGGGCGAGCAGTACTTC. This chain links TRBV12-5 with TRBJ2-7; 12 bases line up with TRBD2. From germline, CDR1 is LGHNT and CDR2 FRNRAP. CDR3 size: 18 residues. The trim removed 0 bases at V and 6 bases at J, leaving 12 bases unmatched. Together with reference TRBV12-5 and TRBJ2-7, the CDR3 gives the full variable domain: DARVTQTPRHKVTEMGQEVTMRCQPILGHNTVFWYRQTMMQGLELLAYFRNRAPLDDSGMPKDRFSAEMPDATLATLKIQPSEPRDSAVYFCASGLVNGLAGKSGEQYFGPGTRLTVT.

The rearrangement links TRBV10-3 to TRBJ1-2; no reliable D call. Trimming cost V 6 bases and J 7 bases, with 15 bases left between them. In germline, CDR1 is ENHRY, CDR2 SYGVKD. This CDR3 contains 13 residues. CDR3 in DNA: TGTGCCATCAGCAGCGGCGGGCTGGGTGGCTACACCTTC. This translates into CAISSGGLGGYTF.

A few counts support this clone. The chain recombines TRBV6-5 with TRBJ1-5; TRBD1 is a possible D gene (5 bases). This CDR3 comprises 14 residues. The germline CDR1 and CDR2 sequences are MNHEY and SVGAGI. V dropped 2 bases and J dropped 6 bases, with 11 bases sitting between them. The CDR3 loop reads CASSYAREGQPQHF. The CDR3 coding sequence is TGTGCCAGCAGTTACGCCAGGGAAGGTCAGCCCCAGCATTTT.

The rearrangement joins TRBV20-1 to TRBJ2-5; no firm D call. Trimming took off 0 bases at V and 5 bases at J, with 4 bases between the two ends. Germline CDR1 DFQATT, CDR2 SNEGSKA (reference sequence). The CDR3 length is 11 residues. CDR3 loop: CSARDSETQYF. CDR3 coding DNA: TGCAGTGCTAGAGATAGCGAGACCCAGTACTTC.

This rearrangement joins TRBV5-1 to TRBJ1-3; weak D call: TRBD1 (6 bases). The CDR3 runs to 16 residues. In germline, CDR1 is SGHRS, CDR2 YFSETQ. Trimming removed 9 bases at V and 6 bases at J, with 25 bases between. CDR3 nucleotides: TGCGCCATAGGGGGGAGGGAGGCGACCAAACAAAACACCATATATTTT. Protein sequence: CAIGGREATKQNTIYF.

V gene TRBV30 combines with J gene TRBJ2-3, with D unresolved. The CDR3 spans 14 residues. Germline V gene lookup returns CDR1 GTSNPN and CDR2 SVGIG (reference sequence). Trimming pared 1 base from V and 2 bases from J, leaving 10 bases between. The CDR3 is CAWSGWRDTDTQYF. DNA of the CDR3: TGTGCCTGGAGTGGTTGGAGAGACACAGATACGCAGTATTTT.

The chain combines TRBV28 with TRBJ2-5; the D gene is possibly TRBD1 (6 bases). The length of the CDR3 is 15 residues. V lost 4 bases and J 2 bases, leaving 14 bases between the germline ends. CDR1 is MDHEN, CDR2 SYDVKM, per germline. CDR3 bases: TGTGCCAGCAGTTCCCAAGGACAGCCTCAAGAGACCCAGTACTTC. Translating gives CASSSQGQPQETQYF.

The gene calls are TRBV9 and TRBJ2-3; 10 bases line up with TRBD2. The CDR3 contains 14 residues. V lost 3 bases, J lost 5 bases, and 3 bases stayed unmatched. Germline V gene lookup returns CDR1 SGDLS and CDR2 YYNGEE. The chain's CDR3 is CASSAGLARDTQYF. DNA of the CDR3: TGTGCCAGCAGCGCGGGACTAGCGCGAGATACGCAGTATTTT.

This clone appeared a few times. This chain connects TRBV6-5 to TRBJ1-2, with TRBD1 matching 9 bases. The J segment lost 8 bases and the V segment lost 6 bases, leaving 7 bases of the junction unmatched. The CDR3 extends over 13 amino acids. Germline CDR1 MNHEY, CDR2 SVGAGI. CDR3 DNA: TGTGCCAGCAGCGAAGGGACAGGGCGAGGCTACACCTTC. Its protein product is CASSEGTGRGYTF.

This clone has a handful of counts. The chain uses TRBV20-1 and TRBJ2-5, with D perhaps TRBD1 (6 bases). CDR1 DFQATT and CDR2 SNEGSKA come from the germline V gene (reference sequence). The CDR3 extends over 11 amino acids. The germline V and J ends were trimmed by 5 bases and 5 bases, with 9 bases remaining between them. The CDR3 coding sequence is TGCAGTGCTCTAAGGGGGGAGACCCAGTACTTC. Protein product: CSALRGETQYF.

CDR3 residues: CASSELGASSYNSPLHF. CDR3 nucleotides: TGTGCCAGCAGTGAATTGGGGGCTAGTTCGTATAATTCACCCCTCCACTTT. The genes are TRBV25-1 and TRBJ1-6; D possibly corresponds to TRBD1 (6 bases). The CDR3 runs 17 residues. CDR1 and CDR2 (germline): MGHDK, SYGVNS. V lost 1 base and J 4 bases, leaving 14 bases between the germline ends.

The rearrangement uses TRBV6-4 and TRBJ2-1, with 9 bases fitting TRBD2. The CDR3 is made up of 16 amino acids. V gave up 0 bases and J gave up 6 bases; unmatched junction bases: 6. Germline assignment: CDR1 MRHNA and CDR2 SNTAGT. DNA for the CDR3: TGTGCCAGCAGTGACTCCGGGACTAGCAGGACCAATGAGCAGTTCTTC. This translates into CASSDSGTSRTNEQFF.

This clone was seen only a few times. The chain joins TRBV5-4 to TRBJ1-6, with TRBD1 identical over 9 bases. Germline V gives CDR1 SGHNT, CDR2 YYREEE (reference sequence). The CDR3 extends over 17 amino acids. Trimming took 0 bases from V and 7 from J; bases not matched to a gene: 8. DNA of the CDR3: TGTGCCAGCAGCTTGGACCCCACAGGGGGCAGGAATTCACCCCTCCACTTT. This codes for CASSLDPTGGRNSPLHF.

The chain uses TRBV7-9 and TRBJ1-2; the D gene is possibly TRBD1 (5 bases). This CDR3 contains 12 residues. V gave up 5 bases and J gave up 3 bases, with 7 bases separating them. In germline, CDR1 is SEHNR, CDR2 FQNEAQ (reference sequence). The CDR3 sequence: CASSPTDYGYTF. The CDR3 DNA reads TGTGCCAGCAGCCCGACAGACTATGGCTACACCTTC.

V usage is TRBV2 and J usage is TRBJ1-5; no clear D gene. V lost 7 bases, J lost 4 bases, and 14 bases lay in between. This CDR3 contains 14 residues. Germline CDR1 reads SNHLY; CDR2 reads FYNNEI. The CDR3 coding sequence is TGTGCCAGCACTTCCTTTTCGGGGAATCAGCCCCAGCATTTT. Translated: CASTSFSGNQPQHF.

The chain has TRBV19 and TRBJ2-7, with TRBD1 identical over 7 bases. CDR1 and CDR2 from the germline V gene are LNHDA and SQIVND (reference sequence). The CDR3 consists of 17 residues. J lost 3 bases, V lost 4 bases, and 15 bases had no gene match. The CDR3 region is CASSTYSGTASNYEQYF. Written as DNA, the CDR3 is TGTGCCAGTAGTACCTATTCCGGGACAGCGTCAAACTACGAGCAGTACTTC.

V usage is TRBV28 and J usage is TRBJ2-1, with TRBD2 identical over 9 bases. With 5 bases clipped from V and 5 bases from J, the junction kept 4 bases outside the gene matches. CDR3 length: 14 amino acids. Germline CDR1 is MDHEN and CDR2 is SYDVKM. The CDR3 region is CASSMTSGHNEQFF. For the CDR3, the DNA is TGTGCCAGCAGTATGACTAGCGGCCACAATGAGCAGTTCTTC.

The chain links TRBV11-3 to TRBJ1-4; possibly TRBD1 for D (6 bases). Germline loops: CDR1 SGHNT, CDR2 YENEEA. V was clipped by 5 bases and J by 4 bases, with 11 bases between them. The CDR3 totals 14 residues. This CDR3 is CASSEGQRNEKLFF. In nucleotides, the CDR3 is TGTGCCAGCAGCGAGGGACAACGTAATGAAAAACTGTTTTTT.

V and J are TRBV11-2 and TRBJ2-5; maybe TRBD2 (6 bases). Germline V gene sequence: CDR1 SGHAT, CDR2 FQNNGV. Trimming removed 1 base from V and 5 bases from J, with 8 bases in between. This CDR3 comprises 13 residues. CDR3: CASSLGLGETQYF. CDR3 sequence (DNA): TGTGCCAGCAGCTTAGGACTAGGCGAGACCCAGTACTTC. The entire variable domain, with the rest obtained from reference TRBV11-2 and TRBJ2-5, is as follows: EAGVAQSPRYKIIEKRQSVAFWCNPISGHATLYWYQQILGQGPKLLIQFQNNGVVDDSQLPKDRFSAERLKGVDSTLKIQPAKLEDSAVYLCASSLGLGETQYFGPGTRLLVL.

The V gene is TRBV30, the J gene TRBJ2-7; possibly TRBD2 for D (6 bases). Trimming shortened V by 3 bases and J by 3 bases, and 12 bases separated the two germline ends. This CDR3 has 13 residues. The germline V gene has CDR1 GTSNPN and CDR2 SVGIG (reference sequence). CDR3 nucleotide sequence: TGTGCCTGGAGCGACTTAGCGGTCTACGAGCAGTACTTC. Translating it yields CAWSDLAVYEQYF.

The chain uses TRBV29-1 and TRBJ2-5; a possible D gene is TRBD2 (6 bases). CDR1 is SQVTM, CDR2 ANQGSEA, per germline. CDR3 length: 12 amino acids. Trimming stripped 4 bases from V and 6 bases from J, with 12 bases between. The CDR3 bases are TGCAGCGTTGTGGGGGGAGCAAAGACCCAGTACTTC. Encoded protein: CSVVGGAKTQYF.

The chain employs TRBV28 and TRBJ2-7, with D maybe TRBD1 (6 bases). Germline CDR1 MDHEN, CDR2 SYDVKM. The CDR3 consists of 14 residues. Trimming left V 6 bases short and J 3 bases short, with 15 bases between. The CDR3 reads CASSSNGQIYEQYF. The CDR3 nucleotides are TGTGCCAGCAGCTCGAACGGACAGATCTACGAGCAGTACTTC.

V gene TRBV7-2 combines with J gene TRBJ2-2; D may be TRBD1 (5 bases). CDR1 is SGHTA and CDR2 is FQGNSA in the germline V gene. Trimming took off 2 bases at V and 6 bases at J, with 25 bases between the two ends. This CDR3 is built from 19 residues. CDR3 bases: TGTGCCAGCAGCTTAAGATCACAAGGGGCGCTGGGGAAGGCCGGGGAGCTGTTTTTT. Amino acid sequence: CASSLRSQGALGKAGELFF.